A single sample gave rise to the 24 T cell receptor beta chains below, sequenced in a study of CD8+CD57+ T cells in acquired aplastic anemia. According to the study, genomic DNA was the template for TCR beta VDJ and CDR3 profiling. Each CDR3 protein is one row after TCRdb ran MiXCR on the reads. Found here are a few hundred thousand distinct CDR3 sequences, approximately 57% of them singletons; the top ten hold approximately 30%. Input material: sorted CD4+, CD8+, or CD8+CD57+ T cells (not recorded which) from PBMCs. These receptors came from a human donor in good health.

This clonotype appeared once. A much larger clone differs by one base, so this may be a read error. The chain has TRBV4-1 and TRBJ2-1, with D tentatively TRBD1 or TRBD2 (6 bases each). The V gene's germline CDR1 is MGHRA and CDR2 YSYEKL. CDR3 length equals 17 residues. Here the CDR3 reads CASSQVGGPSSHNEQFF. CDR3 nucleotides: TGCGCCAGCAGCCAAGTCGGGGGCCCAAGCTCCCACAATGAGCAGTTCTTC.

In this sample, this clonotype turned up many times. The DNA of the CDR3 is TGTGCCACCAGACCAGAAGGGGAGGTCACTGAAGCTTTCTTT. It yields the protein CATRPEGEVTEAFF. The chain combines TRBV24-1 with TRBJ1-1; D might be TRBD1 (5 bases). The germline gives CDR1 KGHDR, CDR2 SFDVKD. The CDR3 sequence is 14 residues long. The ends were cut back, 7 bases at V and 4 bases at J, with 15 bases in the middle.

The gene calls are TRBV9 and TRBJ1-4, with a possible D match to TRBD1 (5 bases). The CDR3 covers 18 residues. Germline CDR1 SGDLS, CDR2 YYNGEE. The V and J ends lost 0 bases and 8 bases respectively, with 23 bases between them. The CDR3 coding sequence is TGTGCCAGCAGCGTAGCCAGGGACCTCTACAGGATCGGAGAAAAACTGTTTTTT. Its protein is CASSVARDLYRIGEKLFF.

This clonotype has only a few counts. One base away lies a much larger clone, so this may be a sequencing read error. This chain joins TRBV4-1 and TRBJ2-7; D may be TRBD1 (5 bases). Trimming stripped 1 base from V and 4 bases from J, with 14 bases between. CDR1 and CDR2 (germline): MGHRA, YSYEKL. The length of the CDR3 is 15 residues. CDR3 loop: CASSQGFPRDYEQYF. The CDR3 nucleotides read TGCGCCAGCAGCCAAGGCTTTCCCAGGGATTACGAGCAGTACTTC.

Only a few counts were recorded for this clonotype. CDR3 bases: TGTGCCAGCAGCCCCAGGGAAGGTTCACCCCTCCACTTT. Translation: CASSPREGSPLHF. J is TRBJ1-6 and V is TRBV9, with a tentative D call TRBD1 (5 bases). Germline CDR1 and CDR2: SGDLS and YYNGEE. V dropped 4 bases and J dropped 9 bases, with 11 bases sitting between them. CDR3 length: 13 amino acids.

The CDR3 loop is CASSRPGTGRNTQYF. CDR3 nucleotide sequence: TGTGCCAGCAGCCGCCCCGGGACAGGGAGGAATACGCAGTATTTT. This chain connects TRBV7-9 to TRBJ2-3; 9 bases agree with TRBD1. Germline V lookup: CDR1 SEHNR, CDR2 FQNEAQ (reference sequence). Losses at the gene ends were 5 bases for V and 7 bases for J; bases not matched to a gene: 10. The CDR3 extends over 15 amino acids. The full variable domain, with the rest looked up from reference TRBV7-9 and TRBJ2-3, is DTGVSQNPRHKITKRGQNVTFRCDPISEHNRLYWYRQTLGQGPEFLTYFQNEAQLEKSRLLSDRFSAERPKGSFSTLEIQRTEQGDSAMYLCASSRPGTGRNTQYFGPGTRLTVL.

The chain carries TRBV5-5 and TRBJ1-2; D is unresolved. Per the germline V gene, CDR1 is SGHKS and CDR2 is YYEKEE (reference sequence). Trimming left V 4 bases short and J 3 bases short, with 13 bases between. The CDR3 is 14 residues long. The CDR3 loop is CASSKPGRDYGYTF. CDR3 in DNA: TGTGCCAGCAGCAAGCCCGGGAGGGACTATGGCTACACCTTC.

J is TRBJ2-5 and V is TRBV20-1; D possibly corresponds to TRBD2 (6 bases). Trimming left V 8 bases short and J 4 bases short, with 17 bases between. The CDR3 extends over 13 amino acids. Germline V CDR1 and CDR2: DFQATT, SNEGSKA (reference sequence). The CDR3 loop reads CSYRGTLRETQYF. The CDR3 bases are TGCAGTTACCGCGGGACCCTAAGAGAGACCCAGTACTTC.

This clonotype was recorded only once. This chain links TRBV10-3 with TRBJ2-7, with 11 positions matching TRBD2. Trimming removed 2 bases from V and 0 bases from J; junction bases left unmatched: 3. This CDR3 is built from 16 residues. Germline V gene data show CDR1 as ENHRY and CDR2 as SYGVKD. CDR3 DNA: TGTGCCATCAGTGAGCCACTAGCGGGGGCCTCCTACGAGCAGTACTTC. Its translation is CAISEPLAGASYEQYF.

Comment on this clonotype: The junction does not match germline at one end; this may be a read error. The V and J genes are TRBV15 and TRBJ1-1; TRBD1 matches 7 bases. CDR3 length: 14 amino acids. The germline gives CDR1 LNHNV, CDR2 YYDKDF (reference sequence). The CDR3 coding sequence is TGTGCCACCAGCAAAGGACAGGAGTACACTGGAGCTTCCTTT. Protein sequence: CATSKGQEYTGASF.

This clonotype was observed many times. The CDR3 here is CASSLGSGAYEQYF. The CDR3 nucleotides are TGTGCCAGCAGTCTTGGGAGTGGAGCCTACGAGCAGTACTTC. The chain couples TRBV14 to TRBJ2-7; TRBD2 is a possible D gene (5 bases). Trimming pared 6 bases from V and 2 bases from J, leaving 14 bases between. From germline, CDR1 is SGHDN and CDR2 FVKESK. The CDR3 length is 14 residues.

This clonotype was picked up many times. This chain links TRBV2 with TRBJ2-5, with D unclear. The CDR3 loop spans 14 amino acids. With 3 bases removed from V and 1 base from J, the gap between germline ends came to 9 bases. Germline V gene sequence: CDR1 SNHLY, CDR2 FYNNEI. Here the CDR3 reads CASSDPGSQETQYF. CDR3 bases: TGTGCCAGCAGTGACCCTGGCAGCCAAGAGACCCAGTACTTC.

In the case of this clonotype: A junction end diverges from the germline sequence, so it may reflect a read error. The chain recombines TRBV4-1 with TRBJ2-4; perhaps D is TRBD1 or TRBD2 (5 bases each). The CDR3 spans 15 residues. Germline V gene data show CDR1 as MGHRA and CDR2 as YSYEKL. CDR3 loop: CASSLTGDAKNVQYF. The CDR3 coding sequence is TGCGCCAGCAGCCTCACCGGGGACGCCAAAAACGTTCAGTACTTC.

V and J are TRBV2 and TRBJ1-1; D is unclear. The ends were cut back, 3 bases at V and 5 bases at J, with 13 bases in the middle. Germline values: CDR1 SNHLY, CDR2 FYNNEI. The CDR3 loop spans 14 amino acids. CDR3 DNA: TGTGCCAGCAGTGATCTGGGAGGAGGGACTGAAGCTTTCTTT. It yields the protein CASSDLGGGTEAFF.

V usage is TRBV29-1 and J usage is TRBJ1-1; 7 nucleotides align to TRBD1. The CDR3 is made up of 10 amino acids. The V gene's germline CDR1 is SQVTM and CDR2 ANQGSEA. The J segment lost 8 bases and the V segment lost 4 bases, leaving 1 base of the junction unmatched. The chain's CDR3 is CSVGGQEAFF. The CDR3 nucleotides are TGCAGCGTTGGGGGACAGGAAGCTTTCTTT.

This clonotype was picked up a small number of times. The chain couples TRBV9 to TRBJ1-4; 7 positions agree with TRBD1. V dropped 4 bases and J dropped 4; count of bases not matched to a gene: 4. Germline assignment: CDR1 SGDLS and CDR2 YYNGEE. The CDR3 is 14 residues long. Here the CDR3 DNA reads TGTGCCAGCAGCCTACAGGGGAATAATGAAAAACTGTTTTTT. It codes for CASSLQGNNEKLFF. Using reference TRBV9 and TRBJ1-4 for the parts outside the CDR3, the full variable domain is DSGVTQTPKHLITATGQRVTLRCSPRSGDLSVYWYQQSLDQGLQFLIQYYNGEERAKGNILERFSAQQFPDLHSELNLSSLELGDSALYFCASSLQGNNEKLFFGSGTQLSVL.

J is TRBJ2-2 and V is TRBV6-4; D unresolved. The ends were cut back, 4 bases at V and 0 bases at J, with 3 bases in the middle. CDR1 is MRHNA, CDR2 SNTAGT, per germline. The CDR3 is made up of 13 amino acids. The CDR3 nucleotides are TGTGCCAGCAGTGGAGCGAACACCGGGGAGCTGTTTTTT. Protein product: CASSGANTGELFF.

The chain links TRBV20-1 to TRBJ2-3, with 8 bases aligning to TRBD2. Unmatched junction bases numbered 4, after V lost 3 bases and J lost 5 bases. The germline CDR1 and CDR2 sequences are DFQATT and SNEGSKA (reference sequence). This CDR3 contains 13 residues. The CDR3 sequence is CSARTGGVDTQYF. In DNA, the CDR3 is TGCAGTGCTAGGACGGGAGGGGTAGATACGCAGTATTTT.

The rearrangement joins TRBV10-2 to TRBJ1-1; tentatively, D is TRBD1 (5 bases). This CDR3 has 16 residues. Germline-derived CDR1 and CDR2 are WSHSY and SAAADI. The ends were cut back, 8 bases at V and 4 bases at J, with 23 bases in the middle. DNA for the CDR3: TGCGCCAGCTGGAGGGGAGCACTCCTAAGGGGCACTGAAGCTTTCTTT. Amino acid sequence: CASWRGALLRGTEAFF.

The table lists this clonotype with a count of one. CDR3 nucleotide sequence: TGTGCCAGCAGTGATAGGCGGGGCACACTTGGGACCCAGTACTTC. Protein sequence: CASSDRRGTLGTQYF. The J gene is TRBJ2-5, the V gene TRBV2, with D possibly TRBD2 on 6 matching bases. The CDR3 totals 15 residues. The germline V gene has CDR1 SNHLY and CDR2 FYNNEI. V shed 3 bases and J shed 7 bases, with 18 bases lying between them.

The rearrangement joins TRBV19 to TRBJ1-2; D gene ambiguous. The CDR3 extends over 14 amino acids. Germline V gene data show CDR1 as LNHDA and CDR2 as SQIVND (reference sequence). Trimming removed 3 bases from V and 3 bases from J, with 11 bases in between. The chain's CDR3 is CASSIRTADYGYTF. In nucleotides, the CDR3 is TGTGCCAGTAGTATCAGGACCGCGGACTATGGCTACACCTTC.

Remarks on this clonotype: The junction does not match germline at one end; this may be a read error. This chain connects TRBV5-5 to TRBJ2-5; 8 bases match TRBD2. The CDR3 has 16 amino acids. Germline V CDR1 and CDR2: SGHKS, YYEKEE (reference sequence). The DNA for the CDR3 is TGCGCCAGCAGCCCAACTAGCGGCATGTACCAAGAGACCCAGTACTTC. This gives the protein CASSPTSGMYQETQYF. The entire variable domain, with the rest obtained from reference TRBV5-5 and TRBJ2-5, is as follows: DAGVTQSPTHLIKTRGQQVTLRCSPISGHKSVSWYQQVLGQGPQFIFQYYEKEERGRGNFPDRFSARQFPNYSSELNVNALLLGDSALYLCASSPTSGMYQETQYFGPGTRLLVL.

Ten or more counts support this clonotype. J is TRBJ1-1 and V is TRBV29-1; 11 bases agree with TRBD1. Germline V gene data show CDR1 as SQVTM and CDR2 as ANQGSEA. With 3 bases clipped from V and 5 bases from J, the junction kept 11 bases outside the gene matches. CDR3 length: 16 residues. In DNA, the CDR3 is TGCAGCGTTGATCTGGAAGCCAGGGACAGGGGGACTGAAGCTTTCTTT. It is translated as CSVDLEARDRGTEAFF.

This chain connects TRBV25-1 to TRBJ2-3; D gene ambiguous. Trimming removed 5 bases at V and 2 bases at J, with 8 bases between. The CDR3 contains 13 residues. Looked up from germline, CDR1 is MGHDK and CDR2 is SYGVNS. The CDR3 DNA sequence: TGTGCCAGCAGTCCAGTCCCCACAGATACGCAGTATTTT. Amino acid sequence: CASSPVPTDTQYF.